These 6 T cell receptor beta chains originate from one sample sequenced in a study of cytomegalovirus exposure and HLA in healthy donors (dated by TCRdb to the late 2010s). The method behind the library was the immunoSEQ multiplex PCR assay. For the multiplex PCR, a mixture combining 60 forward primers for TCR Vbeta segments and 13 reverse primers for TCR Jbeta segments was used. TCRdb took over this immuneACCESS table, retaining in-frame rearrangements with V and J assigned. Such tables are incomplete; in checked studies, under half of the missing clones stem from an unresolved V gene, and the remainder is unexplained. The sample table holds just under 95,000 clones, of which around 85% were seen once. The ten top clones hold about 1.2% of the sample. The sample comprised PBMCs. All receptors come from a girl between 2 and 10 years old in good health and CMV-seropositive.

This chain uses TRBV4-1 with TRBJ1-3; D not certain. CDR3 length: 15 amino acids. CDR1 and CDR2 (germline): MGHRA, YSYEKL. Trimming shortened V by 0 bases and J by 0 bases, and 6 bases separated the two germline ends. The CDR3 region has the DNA TGCGCCAGCAGCCAAGAGAGGTCCTCTGGAAACACCATATATTTT. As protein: CASSQERSSGNTIYF.

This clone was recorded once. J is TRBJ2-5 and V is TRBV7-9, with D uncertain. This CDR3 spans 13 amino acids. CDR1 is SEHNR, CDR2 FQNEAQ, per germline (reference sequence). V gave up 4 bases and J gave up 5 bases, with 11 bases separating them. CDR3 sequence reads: CASSSQFVETQYF. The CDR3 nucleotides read TGTGCCAGCAGCTCCCAGTTTGTGGAGACCCAGTACTTC.

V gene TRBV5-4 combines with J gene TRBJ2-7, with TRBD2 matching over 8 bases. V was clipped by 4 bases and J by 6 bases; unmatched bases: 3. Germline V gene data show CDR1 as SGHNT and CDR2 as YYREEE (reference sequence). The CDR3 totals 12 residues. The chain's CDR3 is CASSRAGGEQYF. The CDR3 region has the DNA TGTGCCAGCAGCCGGGCGGGGGGCGAGCAGTACTTC.

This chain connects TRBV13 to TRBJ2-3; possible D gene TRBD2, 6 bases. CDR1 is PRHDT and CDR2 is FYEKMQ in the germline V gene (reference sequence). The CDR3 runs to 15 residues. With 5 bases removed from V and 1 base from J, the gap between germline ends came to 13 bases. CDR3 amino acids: CASSPTREGTDTQYF. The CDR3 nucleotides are TGTGCCAGCAGCCCGACTAGGGAAGGCACAGATACGCAGTATTTT.

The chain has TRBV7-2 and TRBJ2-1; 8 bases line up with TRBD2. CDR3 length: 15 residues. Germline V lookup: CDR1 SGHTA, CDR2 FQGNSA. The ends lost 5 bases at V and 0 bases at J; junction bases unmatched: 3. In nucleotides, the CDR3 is TGTGCCAGCAGCATCCGGGAGGGCTCCTACAATGAGCAGTTCTTC. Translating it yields CASSIREGSYNEQFF.

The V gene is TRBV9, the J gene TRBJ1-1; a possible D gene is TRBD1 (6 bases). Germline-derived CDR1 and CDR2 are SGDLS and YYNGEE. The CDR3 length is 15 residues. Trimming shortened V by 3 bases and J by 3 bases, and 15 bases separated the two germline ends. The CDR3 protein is CASSARPSGDTEAFF. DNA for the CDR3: TGTGCCAGCAGCGCCAGACCCTCAGGGGACACTGAAGCTTTCTTT.